This T cell receptor beta chain was retrieved from a study of T cell responses to AZD1222 COVID-19 vaccine. General observations from the study: Recipients of two AZD1222 doses showed rising Spike-specific TCR breadth and depth.

Trimming removed 4 bases from V and 6 bases from J, with 14 bases in between. Per germline, CDR1 MNHNS and CDR2 SASEGT. The CDR3 sequence is 14 residues long. For this clone: Its antigen is not identified.

Clones were sequenced by immunoSEQ multiplex PCR, and TCRdb holds only the in-frame ones, with some missing. The top ten clones hold 2.5% to 3% of a sample with approximately 140,000 clones, around nine tenths of them seen once. The TCR originated in an adult in good health. V usage is TRBV6-1 and J usage is TRBJ2-3, with D possibly being TRBD1 or TRBD2 (6 bases each). The sample here was peripheral blood, taken on day 0 of MenACWY control vaccination. CDR3 amino acids: CASSGAGAGDTQYF. CDR3 nucleotide sequence: TGTGCCAGCAGTGGAGCAGGGGCGGGGGATACGCAGTATTTT.